A single sample gave rise to the 3 T cell receptor beta chains below, sequenced in a study of CD8 T cells in ankylosing spondylitis. MiXCR, run by TCRdb on the 5' RACE reads, gives a single entry per CDR3 protein. The table lists a few hundred thousand distinct CDR3 sequences, less than 25% of them singletons. What was sequenced was blood, either unsorted or a sorted T cell fraction (not recorded which). The receptors shown here come from a female donor with ankylosing spondylitis or in good health (not recorded which).

The rearrangement uses TRBV7-2 and TRBJ2-1; 10 nucleotides agree with TRBD2. The CDR3 runs 13 residues. Trimming removed 2 bases from V and 13 bases from J; junction bases left unmatched: 5. Germline-derived CDR1 and CDR2 are SGHTA and FQGNSA. The CDR3 nucleotides are TGTGCCAGCAGCTTACCTAGCGGGAGCCCCCAGTTCTTC. Its protein product is CASSLPSGSPQFF.

This clonotype was detected many times. The genes are TRBV20-1 and TRBJ1-1; 8 nucleotides match TRBD1. V was clipped by 5 bases and J by 4 bases; unmatched bases: 3. CDR3 size: 12 residues. The germline V gene encodes CDR1 DFQATT and CDR2 SNEGSKA (reference sequence). As DNA, the CDR3 is TGCAGTGCTCAAACAGGGGGCACTGAAGCTTTCTTT. Translation: CSAQTGGTEAFF.

This clonotype was observed a handful of times. The chain joins TRBV7-2 to TRBJ2-5; TRBD2 matches 8 bases. V trimming: 7 bases; J trimming: 5 bases; junction bases outside the gene matches: 9. CDR3 size: 14 residues. Germline loops: CDR1 SGHTA, CDR2 FQGNSA. The CDR3 loop reads CASIPAGVGETQYF. The CDR3 coding sequence is TGTGCCAGCATCCCAGCGGGAGTGGGTGAGACCCAGTACTTC.